The sequence of this TCR beta chain was determined in a study of T cells in Graves' hyperthyroidism and ophthalmopathy. Amplified TCR beta CDR3 regions derived from RNA transcripts. The primer set for the first-round RT-PCR of the TCR CDR3 was HTBI. Each CDR3 protein is one row after TCRdb ran MiXCR on the multiplex PCR reads. The data show about half a million distinct CDR3 sequences, roughly 23% seen once. This clonotype was seen at least ten times. The CDR3 totals 16 residues. After removal of 7 bases from V and 0 bases from J, the junction contained 7 bases not matched to a gene. Germline loops: CDR1 SNHLY, CDR2 FYNNEI.

The sequenced sample was blood. The chain employs TRBV2 and TRBJ2-2; the match to TRBD2 covers 8 bases. The TCR originated in a woman in her seventies with Graves' ophthalmopathy. In nucleotides, the CDR3 is TGTGCCAGCATGCAGAGACTAGCGTCGAACACCGGGGAGCTGTTTTTT. Protein product: CASMQRLASNTGELFF.